Each of the 31 T cell receptor beta chains below was sequenced from the same sample in a study of blood T cell repertoires in COVID-19. Clones were sequenced by immunoSEQ multiplex PCR, and TCRdb holds only the in-frame ones, with some missing. The data show approximately 280,000 clones, with around 89% seen just once and approximately 4.3% held by the top ten. The specimen sequenced was peripheral blood. The origin of the receptors is a man aged 40-49 years with acute or convalescent COVID-19.

This clone showed up just once. The V gene is TRBV3-1 (or the pseudogene TRBV3-2), the J gene TRBJ2-7; D gene uncertain. Germline V gene sequence: CDR1 LGHDT, CDR2 YNNKEL (reference sequence). V was shortened by 5 bases and J by 0 bases, with 11 bases between the two germline ends. CDR3 length: 14 residues. CDR3 sequence reads: CASSARASSYEQYF. CDR3 coding DNA: TGTGCCAGCAGCGCACGCGCGAGCTCCTACGAGCAGTACTTC.

The chain recombines TRBV19 with TRBJ2-3; D perhaps matches TRBD2 (7 bases). CDR3 length: 15 amino acids. Between the trimmed V and J ends, which lost 8 bases and 2 bases, there was a span of 17 bases. Germline CDR1 reads LNHDA; CDR2 reads SQIVND (reference sequence). The CDR3 nucleotides are TGTGCCAGTGCTCCGGGGGGCGGCTACACAGATACGCAGTATTTT. It specifies CASAPGGGYTDTQYF.

The chain joins TRBV5-4 to TRBJ2-5, with TRBD1 matching 8 bases. V lost 4 bases and J lost 4; bases outside the gene matches: 15. Germline V gene lookup returns CDR1 SGHNT and CDR2 YYREEE (reference sequence). This CDR3 is 17 amino acids long. This CDR3 reads CASSPRQGRTMGETQYF. In DNA form, the CDR3 reads TGTGCCAGCAGCCCCCGACAGGGGAGGACAATGGGAGAGACCCAGTACTTC.

The table lists this clone with a count of one. The rearrangement joins TRBV12-5 to TRBJ1-6, with TRBD1 matching 9 bases. Germline CDR1 LGHNT, CDR2 FRNRAP. This CDR3 has 16 residues. J was trimmed by 4 bases and V by 6 bases; bases with no gene match: 7. The CDR3 bases are TGTGCTAGTGGGGACCCCGGGACAGGGTATAATTCACCCCTCCACTTT. It codes for CASGDPGTGYNSPLHF.

The chain combines TRBV7-9 with TRBJ1-4; D is unresolved. Germline V lookup: CDR1 SEHNR, CDR2 FQNEAQ (reference sequence). The CDR3 contains 17 residues. Trimming shortened V by 2 bases and J by 3 bases, and 16 bases separated the two germline ends. CDR3 sequence (DNA): TGTGCCAGCAGCTTAACCTCCGATGGGCTCGCTAATGAAAAACTGTTTTTT. Amino acids: CASSLTSDGLANEKLFF.

CDR3 in amino acids: CASSQTERGADTQYF. The CDR3, as DNA: TGCGCCAGCAGCCAAACGGAGCGGGGGGCAGATACGCAGTATTTT. This chain links TRBV4-1 with TRBJ2-3; 9 bases line up with TRBD2. The CDR3 has 15 residues. CDR1 is MGHRA and CDR2 is YSYEKL in the germline V gene. V lost 2 bases, J lost 4 bases, and 4 bases stayed unmatched.

This rearrangement joins TRBV9 to TRBJ2-1; D possibly corresponds to TRBD2 (6 bases). Germline assignment: CDR1 SGDLS and CDR2 YYNGEE. The ends were cut back, 5 bases at V and 7 bases at J, with 10 bases in the middle. This CDR3 is 12 amino acids long. The CDR3 reads CASRGGTNEQFF. The CDR3 DNA follows: TGTGCCAGCAGGGGCGGGACGAATGAGCAGTTCTTC.

The V and J genes are TRBV29-1 and TRBJ1-2; TRBD1 matches at 7 bases. With 6 bases clipped from V and 6 bases from J, the junction kept 19 bases outside the gene matches. From germline, CDR1 is SQVTM and CDR2 ANQGSEA. The CDR3 length is 16 residues. The CDR3 here is CSVVFGDSGPWDGYTF. CDR3 sequence (DNA): TGCAGCGTCGTCTTTGGGGACAGCGGACCTTGGGATGGCTACACCTTC.

This clone was found once. This sequence joins TRBV3-1 (or the pseudogene TRBV3-2) and TRBJ1-5; TRBD1 aligns across 7 bases. There are 16 residues in the CDR3. V shed 4 bases, J shed 0 bases, and the junction held 6 bases outside the gene matches. Germline CDR1 LGHDT, CDR2 YNNKEL (reference sequence). As DNA, the CDR3 is TGTGCCAGCAGCCGAATCACAGGGGTTAGCAATCAGCCCCAGCATTTT. Encoded protein: CASSRITGVSNQPQHF.

J is TRBJ1-1 and V is TRBV5-6; D call uncertain. V lost 4 bases, J lost 0 bases, and 7 bases lay in between. The CDR3 has 13 amino acids. The germline CDR1 and CDR2 sequences are SGHDT and YYEEEE. The CDR3 loop is CASSRYLNTEAFF. DNA for the CDR3: TGTGCCAGCAGCAGATACTTGAACACTGAAGCTTTCTTT.

The V and J genes are TRBV15 and TRBJ2-1; TRBD2 is a possible D gene (6 bases). The length of the CDR3 is 18 residues. The germline V gene has CDR1 LNHNV and CDR2 YYDKDF (reference sequence). V was pared by 0 bases and J by 9 bases, with 24 bases between. The CDR3 here is CATSRDKLGGISGAEQFF. In nucleotides, the CDR3 is TGTGCCACCAGCAGAGATAAGTTGGGGGGAATATCTGGGGCTGAGCAGTTCTTC.

In its sample, this clone was seen once. J is TRBJ1-3 and V is TRBV30, with 11 bases fitting TRBD1. There are 13 residues in the CDR3. The ends lost 4 bases at V and 7 bases at J; junction bases unmatched: 3. CDR1 is GTSNPN and CDR2 is SVGIG in the germline V gene (reference sequence). For the CDR3, the DNA is TGTGCCTGGACGGACAGGGGGCGGAACACCATATATTTT. The encoded protein is CAWTDRGRNTIYF.

The chain has TRBV2 and TRBJ1-1, with D possibly being TRBD1 (6 bases). With 7 bases removed from V and 4 bases from J, the gap between germline ends came to 19 bases. The germline V gene has CDR1 SNHLY and CDR2 FYNNEI. This CDR3 is built from 15 residues. CDR3 DNA sequence: TGTGCCAGCAATGTCGTCAGGGGTGGGACCACTGAAGCTTTCTTT. As protein: CASNVVRGGTTEAFF. Together with reference TRBV2 and TRBJ1-1, the CDR3 gives the full variable domain: EPEVTQTPSHQVTQMGQEVILRCVPISNHLYFYWYRQILGQKVEFLVSFYNNEISEKSEIFDDQFSVERPDGSNFTLKIRSTKLEDSAMYFCASNVVRGGTTEAFFGQGTRLTVV.

J is TRBJ1-1 and V is TRBV5-4, with D unclear. V was shortened by 0 bases and J by 4 bases, with 7 bases between the two germline ends. This CDR3 has 13 amino acids. In germline, CDR1 is SGHNT, CDR2 YYREEE (reference sequence). In nucleotides, the CDR3 is TGTGCCAGCAGCTTGGGGGGAGGCACTGAAGCTTTCTTT. It codes for CASSLGGGTEAFF.

This chain uses TRBV19 with TRBJ2-7; 8 positions match TRBD1. In germline, CDR1 is LNHDA, CDR2 SQIVND (reference sequence). The CDR3 consists of 15 residues. J was trimmed by 2 bases and V by 2 bases; bases with no gene match: 5. The CDR3: CASSITGTGAYEQYF. The CDR3 nucleotides read TGTGCCAGTAGTATAACCGGGACAGGAGCCTACGAGCAGTACTTC. Using reference TRBV19 and TRBJ2-7 for the parts outside the CDR3, the full variable domain is DGGITQSPKYLFRKEGQNVTLSCEQNLNHDAMYWYRQDPGQGLRLIYYSQIVNDFQKGDIAEGYSVSREKKESFPLTVTSAQKNPTAFYLCASSITGTGAYEQYFGPGTRLTVT.

CDR3 sequence (DNA): TGTGCCAGCAGTTACGGGGGACAGGGGAGCTATGGCTACACCTTC. Residues: CASSYGGQGSYGYTF. The rearrangement links TRBV6-5 to TRBJ1-2; 10 nucleotides match TRBD1. The CDR3 has 15 amino acids. V dropped 2 bases and J dropped 4; count of bases not matched to a gene: 4. Germline V CDR1 and CDR2: MNHEY, SVGAGI.

This chain uses TRBV24-1 with TRBJ1-2; no clear D. There are 13 residues in the CDR3. The V end lost 4 bases, the J end lost 8 bases, and 13 bases lay between the germline ends. Germline CDR1 is KGHDR and CDR2 is SFDVKD. CDR3 sequence reads: CATSDQDRVGYTF. CDR3 bases: TGTGCCACCAGTGACCAAGACCGGGTGGGCTACACCTTC.

V usage is TRBV20-1 and J usage is TRBJ1-1; D remains unclear. Trimming took 3 bases from V and 1 from J, leaving 15 bases between them. Germline-derived CDR1 and CDR2 are DFQATT and SNEGSKA (reference sequence). There are 15 residues in the CDR3. The CDR3 DNA reads as TGCAGTGCTAGTCCTCCTGGGCGGGCGAACACTGAAGCTTTCTTT. Its protein is CSASPPGRANTEAFF.

DNA for the CDR3: TGTGCCAGCAGCCAAGAAAGGCGGCACTCTGGAAACACCATATATTTT. It encodes CASSQERRHSGNTIYF. The genes are TRBV3-1 (or the pseudogene TRBV3-2) and TRBJ1-3; D is unclear. Trimming stripped 0 bases from V and 0 bases from J, with 9 bases between. In germline, CDR1 is LGHDT, CDR2 YNNKEL (reference sequence). The CDR3 extends over 16 amino acids.

This clone showed up just a few times. The chain has TRBV5-4 and TRBJ1-2; 9 nucleotides match TRBD1. This CDR3 contains 13 residues. Germline CDR1 reads SGHNT; CDR2 reads YYREEE (reference sequence). Losses at the gene ends were 4 bases for V and 14 bases for J; bases not matched to a gene: 12. The CDR3 DNA sequence: TGTGCCAGCAGCCTGGACAGGGGCGCAGGTCGAACCTTC. Its protein product is CASSLDRGAGRTF. Full variable domain (remainder filled in from reference TRBV5-4 and TRBJ1-2): ETGVTQSPTHLIKTRGQQVTLRCSSQSGHNTVSWYQQALGQGPQFIFQYYREEENGRGNFPPRFSGLQFPNYSSELNVNALELDDSALYLCASSLDRGAGRTFGSGTRLTVV.

The chain links TRBV5-6 to TRBJ1-4; a weak D match, TRBD1 (6 bases). V shed 3 bases and J shed 4 bases, with 13 bases lying between them. The CDR3 is made up of 15 amino acids. CDR1 is SGHDT, CDR2 YYEEEE, per germline. The CDR3 is CASSSRGLLNEKLFF. The CDR3 nucleotides read TGTGCCAGCAGCTCCAGGGGATTACTTAATGAAAAACTGTTTTTT.

This chain joins TRBV29-1 and TRBJ1-2; D ambiguous. This CDR3 is built from 11 residues. Between the trimmed V and J ends, which lost 2 bases and 1 base, there was a span of 2 bases. Per the germline V gene, CDR1 is SQVTM and CDR2 is ANQGSEA. CDR3 sequence (DNA): TGCAGCGTTGAATATAACTATGGCTACACCTTC. Translating gives CSVEYNYGYTF. Supplemented by reference TRBV29-1 and TRBJ1-2, the full variable domain reads SAVISQKPSRDICQRGTSLTIQCQVDSQVTMMFWYRQQPGQSLTLIATANQGSEATYESGFVIDKFPISRPNLTFSTLTVSNMSPEDSSIYLCSVEYNYGYTFGSGTRLTVV.

This clone was seen just once. The CDR3 protein is CASSLDWPGKYEQYF. DNA for the CDR3: TGTGCCAGCAGCTTAGATTGGCCGGGGAAATACGAGCAGTACTTC. The V call is TRBV11-2, the J call TRBJ2-7; TRBD2 is a possible D gene (5 bases). CDR1 and CDR2 (germline): SGHAT, FQNNGV. CDR3 length equals 15 residues. Trimming cost V 0 bases and J 4 bases, with 13 bases left between them.

V gene TRBV5-4 combines with J gene TRBJ1-2, with D unclear. The CDR3 consists of 14 residues. V was shortened by 2 bases and J by 3 bases, with 11 bases between the two germline ends. CDR1 is SGHNT, CDR2 YYREEE, per germline (reference sequence). The CDR3 region is CASSLSGLHYGYTF. In DNA form, the CDR3 reads TGTGCCAGCAGCTTATCAGGATTACACTATGGCTACACCTTC.

V gene TRBV7-8 combines with J gene TRBJ2-2; 7 bases are shared with TRBD2. The CDR3 length is 14 residues. Trimming cost V 7 bases and J 3 bases; bases outside gene matches: 5. The germline CDR1 and CDR2 sequences are SGHVS and FQNEAQ. The CDR3 coding sequence is TGTGCCAGCACGACAGCGGGGTACACCGGGGAGCTGTTTTTT. Residues: CASTTAGYTGELFF.

V and J are TRBV7-2 and TRBJ1-2; no clear D gene. Germline CDR1 is SGHTA and CDR2 is FQGNSA. V lost 5 bases to trimming and J lost 5 bases, with 9 bases between them. The CDR3 sequence is 12 residues long. CDR3: CASSLSGYGYTF. The CDR3 DNA is TGTGCCAGCAGCCTCAGTGGTTATGGCTACACCTTC.

This sequence joins TRBV11-3 and TRBJ1-3; a weak D match, TRBD1 (6 bases). Germline-derived CDR1 and CDR2 are SGHNT and YENEEA. Trimming cost V 2 bases and J 0 bases, with 17 bases left between them. The CDR3 totals 18 residues. The CDR3 nucleotides are TGTGCCAGCAGCTTACTCCGACAGGTTATCTACTCTGGAAACACCATATATTTT. Translated, it gives CASSLLRQVIYSGNTIYF.

The rearrangement links TRBV18 to TRBJ1-6; D is uncertain. Trimming cost V 8 bases and J 0 bases, with 8 bases left between them. From germline, CDR1 is KGHSH and CDR2 LQKENI. The length of the CDR3 is 14 residues. The chain's CDR3 is CASRGSSYNSPLHF. The DNA of the CDR3 is TGTGCCAGCCGGGGTAGCTCCTATAATTCACCCCTCCACTTT.

The CDR3 bases are TGTGCCAGTAGTCTGGGGACAGGGGGATCATCACCCCTCCACTTT. The encoded protein is CASSLGTGGSSPLHF. The genes are TRBV19 and TRBJ1-6; the match to TRBD1 covers 11 bases. The CDR3 totals 15 residues. The trim removed 5 bases at V and 10 bases at J, leaving 7 bases unmatched. Per germline, CDR1 LNHDA and CDR2 SQIVND (reference sequence). Based on the CDR3 plus reference TRBV19 and TRBJ1-6, the full variable domain is DGGITQSPKYLFRKEGQNVTLSCEQNLNHDAMYWYRQDPGQGLRLIYYSQIVNDFQKGDIAEGYSVSREKKESFPLTVTSAQKNPTAFYLCASSLGTGGSSPLHFGNGTRLTVT.

This chain joins TRBV19 and TRBJ1-5, with D perhaps TRBD1 (5 bases). Trimming took 3 bases from V and 2 from J, leaving 14 bases between them. Germline lookup yields CDR1 LNHDA and CDR2 SQIVND (reference sequence). The CDR3 loop spans 16 amino acids. CDR3 in DNA: TGTGCCAGTAGTATTGGATTGCAGGGTGGCAATCAGCCCCAGCATTTT. This gives the protein CASSIGLQGGNQPQHF.

The CDR3 coding sequence is TGTGCCAGCAGCCCAGTAGACAGGGCCTACAATGAGCAGTTCTTC. This encodes CASSPVDRAYNEQFF. The chain combines TRBV7-2 with TRBJ2-1; 7 positions match TRBD1. The ends lost 5 bases at V and 2 bases at J; junction bases unmatched: 6. This CDR3 is built from 15 residues. Germline lookup yields CDR1 SGHTA and CDR2 FQGNSA.